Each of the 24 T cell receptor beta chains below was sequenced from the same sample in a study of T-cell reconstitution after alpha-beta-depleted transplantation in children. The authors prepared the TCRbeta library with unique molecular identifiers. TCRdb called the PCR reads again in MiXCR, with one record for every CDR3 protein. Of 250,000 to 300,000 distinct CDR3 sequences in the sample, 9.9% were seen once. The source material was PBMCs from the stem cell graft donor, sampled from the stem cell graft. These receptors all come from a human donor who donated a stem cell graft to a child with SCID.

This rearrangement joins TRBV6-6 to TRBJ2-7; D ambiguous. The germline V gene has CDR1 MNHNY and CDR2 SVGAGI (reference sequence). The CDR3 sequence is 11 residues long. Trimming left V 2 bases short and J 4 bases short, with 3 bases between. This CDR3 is CASSYAYEQYF. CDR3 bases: TGTGCCAGCAGTTACGCTTACGAGCAGTACTTC.

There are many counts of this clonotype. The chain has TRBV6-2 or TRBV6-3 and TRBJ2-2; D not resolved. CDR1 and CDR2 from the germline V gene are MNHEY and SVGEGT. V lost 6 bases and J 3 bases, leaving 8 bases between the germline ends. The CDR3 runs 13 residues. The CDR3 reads CASSRGYTGELFF. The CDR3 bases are TGTGCCAGCAGCCGAGGCTACACCGGGGAGCTGTTTTTT.

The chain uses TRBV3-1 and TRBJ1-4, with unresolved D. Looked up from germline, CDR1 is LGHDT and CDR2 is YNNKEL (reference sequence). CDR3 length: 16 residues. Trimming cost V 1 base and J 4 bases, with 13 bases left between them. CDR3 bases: TGTGCCAGCAGCCAAGTTATGCAGACACGTAATGAAAAACTGTTTTTT. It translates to CASSQVMQTRNEKLFF.

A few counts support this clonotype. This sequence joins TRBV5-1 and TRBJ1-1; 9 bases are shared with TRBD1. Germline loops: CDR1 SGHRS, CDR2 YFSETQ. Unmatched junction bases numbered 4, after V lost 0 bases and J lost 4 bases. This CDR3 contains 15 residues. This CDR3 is CASSLEQGARTEAFF. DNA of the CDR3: TGCGCCAGCAGCTTGGAACAGGGGGCGCGCACTGAAGCTTTCTTT.

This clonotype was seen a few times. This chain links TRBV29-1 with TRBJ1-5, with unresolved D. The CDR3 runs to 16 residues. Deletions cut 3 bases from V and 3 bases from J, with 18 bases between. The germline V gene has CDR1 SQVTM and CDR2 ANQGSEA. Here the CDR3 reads CSVDILATLNNQPQHF. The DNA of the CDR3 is TGCAGCGTTGATATCCTCGCTACACTGAACAATCAGCCCCAGCATTTT.

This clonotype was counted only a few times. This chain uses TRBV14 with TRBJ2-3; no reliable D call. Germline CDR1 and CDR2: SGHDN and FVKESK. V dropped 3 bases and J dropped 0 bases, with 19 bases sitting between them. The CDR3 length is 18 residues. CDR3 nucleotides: TGTGCCAGCAGCCAGCAAAACGTGGCGGCCCCTAGCACAGATACGCAGTATTTT. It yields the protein CASSQQNVAAPSTDTQYF.

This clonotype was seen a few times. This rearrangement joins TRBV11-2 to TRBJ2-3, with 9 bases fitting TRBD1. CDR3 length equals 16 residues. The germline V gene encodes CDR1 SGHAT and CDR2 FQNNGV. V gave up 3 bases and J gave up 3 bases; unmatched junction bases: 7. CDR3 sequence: CASSLGTGTHTDTQYF. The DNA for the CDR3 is TGTGCCAGCAGCTTGGGGACAGGGACACATACAGATACGCAGTATTTT.

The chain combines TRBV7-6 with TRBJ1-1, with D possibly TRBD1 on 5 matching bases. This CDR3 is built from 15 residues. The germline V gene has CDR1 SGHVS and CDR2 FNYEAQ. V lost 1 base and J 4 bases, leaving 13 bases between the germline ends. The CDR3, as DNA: TGTGCCAGCAGCTTAGGGACGGAGGGGCGCACTGAAGCTTTCTTT. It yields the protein CASSLGTEGRTEAFF. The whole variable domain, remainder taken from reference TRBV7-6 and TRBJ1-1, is GAGVSQSPRYKVTKRGQDVALRCDPISGHVSLYWYRQALGQGPEFLTYFNYEAQQDKSGLPNDRFSAERPEGSISTLTIQRTEQRDSAMYRCASSLGTEGRTEAFFGQGTRLTVV.

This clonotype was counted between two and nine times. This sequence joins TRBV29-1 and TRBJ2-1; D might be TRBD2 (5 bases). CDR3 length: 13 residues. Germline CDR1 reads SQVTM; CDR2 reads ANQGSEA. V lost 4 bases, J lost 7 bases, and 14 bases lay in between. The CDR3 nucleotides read TGCAGCGTTGGGGAGATTGTAGAAAATGAGCAGTTCTTC. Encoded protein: CSVGEIVENEQFF.

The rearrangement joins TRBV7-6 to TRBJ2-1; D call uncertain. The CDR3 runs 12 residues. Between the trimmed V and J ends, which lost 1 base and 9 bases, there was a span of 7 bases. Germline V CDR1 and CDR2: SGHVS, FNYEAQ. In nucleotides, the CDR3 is TGTGCCAGCAGCTTAGGTCAGCTTGAGCAGTTCTTC. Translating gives CASSLGQLEQFF.

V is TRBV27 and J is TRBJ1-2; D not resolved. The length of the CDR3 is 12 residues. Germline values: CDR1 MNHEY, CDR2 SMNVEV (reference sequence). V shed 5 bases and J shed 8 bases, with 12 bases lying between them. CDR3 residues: CASSAPGRGYTF. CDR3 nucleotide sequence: TGTGCCAGCAGTGCCCCGGGGAGAGGCTACACCTTC.

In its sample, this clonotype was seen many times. The CDR3 sequence is CASGLVLDRTSYEQYF. DNA of the CDR3: TGTGCTAGTGGTTTGGTACTCGACAGGACCTCCTACGAGCAGTACTTC. The chain couples TRBV12-5 to TRBJ2-7, with D possibly matching TRBD1 (6 bases). Trimming pared 0 bases from V and 0 bases from J, leaving 12 bases between. The V gene's germline CDR1 is LGHNT and CDR2 FRNRAP. The CDR3 has 16 amino acids.

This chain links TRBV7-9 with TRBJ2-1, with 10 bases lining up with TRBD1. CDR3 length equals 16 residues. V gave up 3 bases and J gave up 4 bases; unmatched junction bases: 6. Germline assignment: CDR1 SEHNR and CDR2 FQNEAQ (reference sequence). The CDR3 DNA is TGTGCCAGCAGCTTTCCGGGACAGGGGCTTTACAATGAGCAGTTCTTC. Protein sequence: CASSFPGQGLYNEQFF.

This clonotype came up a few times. The CDR3 reads CASSLSSSGNTIYF. The CDR3 DNA is TGTGCCAGCAGTTTAAGCAGCTCTGGAAACACCATATATTTT. The rearrangement uses TRBV12-3 or TRBV12-4 and TRBJ1-3; no clear D. V was cut by 2 bases and J by 0 bases, with 5 bases left in between. This CDR3 has 14 amino acids.

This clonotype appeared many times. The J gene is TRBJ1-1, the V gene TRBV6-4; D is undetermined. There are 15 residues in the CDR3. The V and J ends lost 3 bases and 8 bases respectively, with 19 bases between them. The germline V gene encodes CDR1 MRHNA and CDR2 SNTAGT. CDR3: CASSEFFGGPSEAFF. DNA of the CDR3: TGTGCCAGCAGTGAATTTTTTGGAGGACCGTCGGAAGCTTTCTTT.

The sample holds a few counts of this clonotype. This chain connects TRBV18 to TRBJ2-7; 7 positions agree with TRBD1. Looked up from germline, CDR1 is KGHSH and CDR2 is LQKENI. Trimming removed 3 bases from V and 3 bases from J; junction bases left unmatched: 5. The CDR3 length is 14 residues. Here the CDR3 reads CASSPQQGIYEQYF. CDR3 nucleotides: TGTGCCAGCTCACCGCAACAGGGGATCTACGAGCAGTACTTC.

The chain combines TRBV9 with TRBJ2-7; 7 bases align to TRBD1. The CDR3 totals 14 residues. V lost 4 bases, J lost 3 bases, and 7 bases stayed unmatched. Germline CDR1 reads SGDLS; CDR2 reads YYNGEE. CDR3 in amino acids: CASSSTGAYYEQYF. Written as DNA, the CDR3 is TGTGCCAGCAGCTCTACAGGGGCCTACTACGAGCAGTACTTC.

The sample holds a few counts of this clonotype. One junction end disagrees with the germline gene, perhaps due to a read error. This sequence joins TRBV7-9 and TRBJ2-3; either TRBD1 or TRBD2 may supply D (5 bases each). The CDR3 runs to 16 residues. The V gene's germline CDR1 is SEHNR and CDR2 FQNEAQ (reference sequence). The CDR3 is CASSLGQGPSVDTQYF. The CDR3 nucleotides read TGTGCCAGCAGTTTAGGGCAGGGACCGTCGGTGGATACGCAGTATTTT.

The CDR3 nucleotides are TGCAGCGTTGCCCGGGAGGGGGCATCTCGCGAGCAGTACTTC. Amino acids: CSVAREGASREQYF. This chain uses TRBV29-1 with TRBJ2-7, with a tentative D call TRBD2 (8 bases). The CDR3 has 14 residues. Germline V lookup: CDR1 SQVTM, CDR2 ANQGSEA. With 4 bases removed from V and 6 bases from J, the gap between germline ends came to 19 bases.

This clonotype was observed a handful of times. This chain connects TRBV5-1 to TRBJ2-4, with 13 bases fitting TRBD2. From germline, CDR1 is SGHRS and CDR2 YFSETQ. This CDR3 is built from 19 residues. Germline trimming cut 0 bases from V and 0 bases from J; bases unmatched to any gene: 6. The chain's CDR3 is CASSLGLAGGEVAKNIQYF. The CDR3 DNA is TGCGCCAGCAGCTTGGGACTAGCGGGGGGCGAGGTAGCCAAAAACATTCAGTACTTC.

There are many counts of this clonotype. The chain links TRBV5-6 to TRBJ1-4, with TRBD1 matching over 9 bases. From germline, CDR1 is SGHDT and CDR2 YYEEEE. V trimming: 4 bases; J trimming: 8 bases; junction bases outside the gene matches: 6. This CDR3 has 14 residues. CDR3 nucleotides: TGTGCCAGCAGCCGCGGACAGGGGTTGGAAAAACTGTTTTTT. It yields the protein CASSRGQGLEKLFF.

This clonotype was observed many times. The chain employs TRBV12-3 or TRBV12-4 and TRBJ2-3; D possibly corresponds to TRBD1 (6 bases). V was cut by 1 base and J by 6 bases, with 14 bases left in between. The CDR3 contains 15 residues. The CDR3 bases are TGTGCCAGCAGTTTAGGGGACACAGGGCGCGATACGCAGTATTTT. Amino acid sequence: CASSLGDTGRDTQYF.

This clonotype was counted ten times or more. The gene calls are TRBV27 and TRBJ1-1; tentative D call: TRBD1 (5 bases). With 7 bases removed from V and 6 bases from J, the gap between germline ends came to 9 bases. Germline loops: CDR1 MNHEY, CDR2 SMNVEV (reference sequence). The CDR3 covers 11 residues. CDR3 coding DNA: TGTGCCAGCAAGGGGCCCTCTGAAGCTTTCTTT. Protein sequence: CASKGPSEAFF.

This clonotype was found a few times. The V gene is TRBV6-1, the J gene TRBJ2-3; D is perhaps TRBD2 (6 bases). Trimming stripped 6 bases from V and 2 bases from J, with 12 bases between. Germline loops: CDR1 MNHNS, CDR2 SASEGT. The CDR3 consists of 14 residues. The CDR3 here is CASRIAVDTDTQYF. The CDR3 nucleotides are TGTGCCAGCAGGATAGCGGTAGACACAGATACGCAGTATTTT.